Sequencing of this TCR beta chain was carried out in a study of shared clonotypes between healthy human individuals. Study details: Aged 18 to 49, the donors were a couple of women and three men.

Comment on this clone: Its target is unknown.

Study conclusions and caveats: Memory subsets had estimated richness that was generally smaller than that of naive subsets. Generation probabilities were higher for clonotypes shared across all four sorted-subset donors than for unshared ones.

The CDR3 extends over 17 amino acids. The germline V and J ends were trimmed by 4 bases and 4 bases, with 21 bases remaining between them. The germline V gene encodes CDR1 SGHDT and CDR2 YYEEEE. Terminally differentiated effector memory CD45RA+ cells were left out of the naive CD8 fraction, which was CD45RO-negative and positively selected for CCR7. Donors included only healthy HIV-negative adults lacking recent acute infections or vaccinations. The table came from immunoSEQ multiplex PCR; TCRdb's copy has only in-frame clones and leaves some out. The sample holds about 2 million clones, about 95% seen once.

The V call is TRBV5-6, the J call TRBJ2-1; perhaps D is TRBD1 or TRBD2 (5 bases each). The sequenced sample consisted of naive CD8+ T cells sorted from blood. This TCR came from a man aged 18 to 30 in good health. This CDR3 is CASSPEGRAGMYNEQFF. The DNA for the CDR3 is TGTGCCAGCAGCCCAGAGGGTAGGGCAGGGATGTACAATGAGCAGTTCTTC. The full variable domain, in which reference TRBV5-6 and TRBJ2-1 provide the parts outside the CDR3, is DAGVTQSPTHLIKTRGQQVTLRCSPKSGHDTVSWYQQALGQGPQFIFQYYEEEERQRGNFPDRFSGHQFPNYSSELNVNALLLGDSALYLCASSPEGRAGMYNEQFFGPGTRLTVL.